This T cell receptor (beta chain) was obtained from a study of OX40 agonist ivuxolimab in advanced cancers. Study-level information: Ivuxolimab, which patients received intravenously every 2 weeks, was dosed at 0.01 to 10 mg/kg. Participants averaged approximately 65 years of age (range roughly 23 to 85) and were roughly 83% male.

For this clone: Its antigen remains unidentified.

The germline V gene has CDR1 SGHKS and CDR2 YYEKEE (reference sequence). This CDR3 contains 12 residues. Deletions cut 3 bases from V and 7 bases from J, with 10 bases between. TCRdb's table, derived via immunoSEQ multiplex PCR, lists solely in-frame clones and lacks some. Among tens of thousands of clones listed, 70% to 90% were seen once. Findings and caveats of the study: CD4+ and CD8+ blood T cells expanded clonally by week 6 at 0.1 to 3.0 mg/kg. Some nonresponders likewise displayed low normalized T-cell clonal expansion.

This receptor was identified in an adult with an advanced solid tumor such as melanoma, head and neck, liver or kidney cancer. Sequencing used CD4+ or CD8+ T cells sorted from blood, obtained in a trial of the OX40 agonist ivuxolimab. V and J are TRBV5-5 and TRBJ1-1, with D uncertain. In DNA form, the CDR3 reads TGTGCCAGCAGCTCGACCGTTGGTGAAGCTTTCTTT. It yields the protein CASSSTVGEAFF.